The 16 T cell receptor beta chains reported below all come from one sample, sequenced in a study of T cell responses to AZD1222 COVID-19 vaccine. Method: immunoSEQ multiplex PCR; TCRdb's copy keeps in-frame clones and lacks some. The sample shows about 120,000 clones, about 93% of them seen only once. The source material was peripheral blood, sampled 28 days after the second dose of the MenACWY control vaccine. These receptor sequences come from an adult who received the MenACWY meningococcal vaccine as a control.

The chain uses TRBV5-6 and TRBJ2-3, with D possibly called TRBD1 or TRBD2 (7 bases each). Germline V gene lookup returns CDR1 SGHDT and CDR2 YYEEEE. CDR3 length: 15 residues. V was trimmed by 6 bases and J by 2 bases, leaving 16 bases between them. This chain's CDR3 is CASTPGGGHTDTQYF. The DNA of the CDR3 is TGTGCCAGCACCCCAGGGGGGGGGCACACAGATACGCAGTATTTT.

The chain has TRBV11-2 and TRBJ2-7; 8 positions agree with TRBD1. The CDR3 has 15 amino acids. With V trimmed by 3 bases and J by 4 bases, 8 bases remained unmatched. Per germline, CDR1 SGHAT and CDR2 FQNNGV. As DNA, the CDR3 is TGTGCCAGCAGCTTGACAGGGACAGGTTTATACGAGCAGTACGTC. Residues: CASSLTGTGLYEQYV.

This chain uses TRBV6-2 or TRBV6-3 with TRBJ2-3; D could derive from TRBD1 or TRBD2 (5 bases each). Germline V gene sequence: CDR1 MNHEY, CDR2 SVGEGT. There are 15 residues in the CDR3. Between the trimmed V and J ends, which lost 5 bases and 0 bases, there was a span of 12 bases. This chain's CDR3 is CASSRGTGSTDTQYF. In DNA, the CDR3 is TGTGCCAGCAGTCGAGGGACCGGTAGCACAGATACGCAGTATTTT.

The J gene is TRBJ2-3, the V gene TRBV9; 8 bases line up with TRBD2. V gave up 2 bases and J gave up 0 bases; unmatched junction bases: 5. The CDR3 length is 16 residues. Germline lookup yields CDR1 SGDLS and CDR2 YYNGEE. The CDR3 nucleotides are TGTGCCAGCAGCGTTGTACTAGCGGCTAGCACAGATACGCAGTATTTT. Translation gives CASSVVLAASTDTQYF.

V is TRBV28 and J is TRBJ1-5; D gene uncertain. The V end lost 6 bases, the J end lost 7 bases, and 13 bases lay between the germline ends. The V gene's germline CDR1 is MDHEN and CDR2 SYDVKM. The CDR3 totals 13 residues. The CDR3 nucleotides read TGTGCCAGCAGCAAACTCCAGGCCCAGCCCCAGCATTTT. This codes for CASSKLQAQPQHF. The full variable domain, completed using reference TRBV28 and TRBJ1-5, is DVKVTQSSRYLVKRTGEKVFLECVQDMDHENMFWYRQDPGLGLRLIYFSYDVKMKEKGDIPEGYSVSREKKERFSLILESASTNQTSMYLCASSKLQAQPQHFGDGTRLSIL.

This rearrangement joins TRBV28 to TRBJ1-1; D gene unclear. Trimming pared 2 bases from V and 3 bases from J, leaving 10 bases between. The CDR3 is 14 residues long. Germline V gene sequence: CDR1 MDHEN, CDR2 SYDVKM. The CDR3 region has the DNA TGTGCCAGCAGTTTAAAGGCCCGTTACACTGAAGCTTTCTTT. Amino acids: CASSLKARYTEAFF.

V usage is TRBV7-8 and J usage is TRBJ1-2, with a possible D match to TRBD1 (6 bases). Per the germline V gene, CDR1 is SGHVS and CDR2 is FQNEAQ. This CDR3 comprises 15 residues. V dropped 1 base and J dropped 0 bases, with 9 bases sitting between them. As DNA, the CDR3 is TGTGCCAGCAGCTTAGGGGGGCAGACTAACTATGGCTACACCTTC. Amino acid sequence: CASSLGGQTNYGYTF.

This CDR3 is CASSEVGEGHTEAFF. The CDR3 DNA sequence: TGTGCCAGCAGTGAGGTGGGGGAGGGGCACACTGAAGCTTTCTTT. The chain recombines TRBV6-4 with TRBJ1-1, with D tentatively TRBD1 (5 bases). From germline, CDR1 is MRHNA and CDR2 SNTAGT. This CDR3 has 15 amino acids. The V end lost 3 bases, the J end lost 3 bases, and 14 bases lay between the germline ends.

CDR3 nucleotides: TGTGCCATCATCCGGAGAGGGGTCCACGGCTACGAGCAGTACGTC. It codes for CAIIRRGVHGYEQYV. The genes are TRBV10-3 and TRBJ2-7; either TRBD1 or TRBD2 may fit D (5 bases each). With 7 bases removed from V and 3 bases from J, the gap between germline ends came to 19 bases. The V gene's germline CDR1 is ENHRY and CDR2 SYGVKD. The CDR3 loop spans 15 amino acids.

V and J are TRBV28 and TRBJ2-7; 8 positions agree with TRBD2. Germline trimming cut 4 bases from V and 5 bases from J; bases unmatched to any gene: 19. CDR3 length equals 18 residues. Germline loops: CDR1 MDHEN, CDR2 SYDVKM. CDR3 region: CASSSSAKVLGTSNEQYF. As DNA, the CDR3 is TGTGCCAGCAGTTCGTCTGCTAAGGTTCTAGGGACTAGTAACGAGCAGTACTTC.

A remark on this clone: Other DNA sequences in the same sample also yield this CDR3. The V and J genes are TRBV7-9 and TRBJ2-7; D ambiguous. Germline V CDR1 and CDR2: SEHNR, FQNEAQ (reference sequence). This CDR3 is 12 amino acids long. The ends were cut back, 3 bases at V and 0 bases at J, with 3 bases in the middle. The CDR3 DNA is TGTGCCAGCAGCTTTAGCTCCTACGAGCAGTACTTC. Its protein product is CASSFSSYEQYF.

The chain combines TRBV10-3 with TRBJ1-1; D call uncertain. The CDR3 consists of 12 residues. Between the trimmed V and J ends, which lost 5 bases and 3 bases, there was a span of 7 bases. Per germline, CDR1 ENHRY and CDR2 SYGVKD. The CDR3 loop reads CAISRDDTEAFF. The DNA of the CDR3 is TGTGCCATCAGTAGGGATGACACTGAAGCTTTCTTT.

The chain links TRBV6-5 to TRBJ1-2; TRBD1 might be the D (5 bases). Trimming cost V 7 bases and J 2 bases, with 14 bases left between them. This CDR3 is built from 14 residues. CDR1 is MNHEY and CDR2 is SVGAGI in the germline V gene. For the CDR3, the DNA is TGTGCCAGCACCACAGGAAGGGGAAACTATGGCTACACCTTC. Its protein product is CASTTGRGNYGYTF.

This chain uses TRBV19 with TRBJ1-4, with 9 bases aligning to TRBD1. The V segment lost 5 bases and the J segment 0 bases; nucleotides outside the gene matches: 4. The CDR3 totals 16 residues. Germline V gene data show CDR1 as LNHDA and CDR2 as SQIVND (reference sequence). The CDR3 region is CASSLDRGATNEKLFF. As DNA, the CDR3 is TGTGCCAGTAGTCTCGACAGGGGGGCAACTAATGAAAAACTGTTTTTT.

The rearrangement links TRBV6-4 to TRBJ2-3; 8 bases map to TRBD2. CDR3 length: 14 residues. The V and J ends lost 5 bases and 4 bases, in that order; junction bases with no gene match: 5. Germline CDR1 and CDR2: MRHNA and SNTAGT. The CDR3: CASSISSGSDTQYF. In nucleotides, the CDR3 is TGTGCCAGCAGTATTTCTAGCGGGTCAGATACGCAGTATTTT.

V is TRBV28 and J is TRBJ2-1; D is uncertain. CDR3 size: 13 residues. The V end lost 7 bases, the J end lost 8 bases, and 15 bases lay between the germline ends. Per the germline V gene, CDR1 is MDHEN and CDR2 is SYDVKM. As DNA, the CDR3 is TGTGCCAGCACCTCCCCCACGGGCCATGAGCAGTTCTTC. It translates to CASTSPTGHEQFF.